This TCR beta chain was observed in a study of T cell repertoires in cytomegalovirus infection. Remarks on this clonotype: Its specificity is unknown.

The CDR3 loop spans 18 amino acids. V lost 0 bases to trimming and J lost 5 bases; unmatched junction nucleotides: 15. Germline CDR1 LGHDT, CDR2 YNNKEL (reference sequence). Using its own MiXCR run on the reads, TCRdb lists one record per CDR3 protein. There are hundreds of thousands of distinct CDR3 sequences in the sample; 31% occur only once, and over 12% lies in the top ten. The specimen comprised cultured CD8+ T cells from PBMCs, sampled from culture after CMV antigen stimulation. The V and J genes are TRBV3-1 and TRBJ1-2; TRBD1 agrees at 7 bases. The origin of this receptor is a human donor in good health (CMV status not recorded). Some clones in this sample may be carry-over from other donors' samples. The DNA for the CDR3 is TGTGCCAGCAGCCAAGATCTACTTCGCCTAGACAGGGAATATGGCTACACCTTC. Translated, it gives CASSQDLLRLDREYGYTF.